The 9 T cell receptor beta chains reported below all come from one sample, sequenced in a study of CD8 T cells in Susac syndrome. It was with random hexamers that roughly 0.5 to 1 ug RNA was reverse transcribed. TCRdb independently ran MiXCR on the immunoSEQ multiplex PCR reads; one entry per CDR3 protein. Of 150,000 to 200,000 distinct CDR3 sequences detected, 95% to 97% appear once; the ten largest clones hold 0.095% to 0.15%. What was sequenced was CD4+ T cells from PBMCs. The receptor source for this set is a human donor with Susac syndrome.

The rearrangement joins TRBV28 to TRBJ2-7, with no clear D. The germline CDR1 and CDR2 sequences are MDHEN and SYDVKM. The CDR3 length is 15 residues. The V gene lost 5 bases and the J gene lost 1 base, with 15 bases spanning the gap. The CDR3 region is CASSPYRPTSYEQYF. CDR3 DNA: TGTGCCAGCAGTCCCTATCGGCCGACTTCCTACGAGCAGTACTTC.

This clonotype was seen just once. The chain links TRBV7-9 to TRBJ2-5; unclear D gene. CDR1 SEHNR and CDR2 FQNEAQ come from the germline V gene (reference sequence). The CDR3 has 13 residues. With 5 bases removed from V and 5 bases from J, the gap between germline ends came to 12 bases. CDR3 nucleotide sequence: TGTGCCAGCAGCCCTGAGTATGCGGAGACCCAGTACTTC. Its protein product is CASSPEYAETQYF.

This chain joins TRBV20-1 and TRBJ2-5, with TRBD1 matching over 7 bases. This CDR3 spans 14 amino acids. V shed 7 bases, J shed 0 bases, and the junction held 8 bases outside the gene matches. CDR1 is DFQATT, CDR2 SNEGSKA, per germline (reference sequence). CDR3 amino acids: CSVIQGSYQETQYF. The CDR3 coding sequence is TGCAGTGTCATACAGGGGTCCTACCAAGAGACCCAGTACTTC.

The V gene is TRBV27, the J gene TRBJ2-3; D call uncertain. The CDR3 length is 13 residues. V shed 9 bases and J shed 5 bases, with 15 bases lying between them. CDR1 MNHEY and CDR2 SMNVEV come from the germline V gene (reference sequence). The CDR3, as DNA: TGTGCCAGTTCGACGGGTCCCGGAGATACGCAGTATTTT. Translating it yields CASSTGPGDTQYF.

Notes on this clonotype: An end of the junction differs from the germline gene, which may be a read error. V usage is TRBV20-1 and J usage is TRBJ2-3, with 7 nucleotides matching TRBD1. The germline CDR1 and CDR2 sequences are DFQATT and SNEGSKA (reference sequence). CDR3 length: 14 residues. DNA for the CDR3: TGCAGTGCTCATCGACAGGGAAACACATATACGCAGTATTTT. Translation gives CSAHRQGNTYTQYF.

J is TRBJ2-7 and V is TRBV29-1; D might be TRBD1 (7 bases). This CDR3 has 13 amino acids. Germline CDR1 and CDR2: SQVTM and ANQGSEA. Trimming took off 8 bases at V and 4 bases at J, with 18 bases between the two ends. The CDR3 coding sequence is TGCAGCACTAGGGGGGACAGAGGGTACGAGCAGTACTTC. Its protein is CSTRGDRGYEQYF.

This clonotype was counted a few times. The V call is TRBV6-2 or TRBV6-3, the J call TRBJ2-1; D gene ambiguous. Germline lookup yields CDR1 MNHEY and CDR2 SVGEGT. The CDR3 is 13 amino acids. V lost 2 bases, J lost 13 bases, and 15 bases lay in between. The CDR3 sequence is CASSYLDSRSQFF. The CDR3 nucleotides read TGTGCCAGCAGTTACCTTGACTCCCGGTCTCAGTTCTTC.

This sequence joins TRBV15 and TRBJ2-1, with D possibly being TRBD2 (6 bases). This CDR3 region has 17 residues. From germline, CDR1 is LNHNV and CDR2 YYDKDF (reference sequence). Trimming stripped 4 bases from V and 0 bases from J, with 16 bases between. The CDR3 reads CATSTPRDSRSYNEQFF. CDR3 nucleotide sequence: TGTGCCACCAGCACACCCCGGGACTCCCGCTCCTACAATGAGCAGTTCTTC.

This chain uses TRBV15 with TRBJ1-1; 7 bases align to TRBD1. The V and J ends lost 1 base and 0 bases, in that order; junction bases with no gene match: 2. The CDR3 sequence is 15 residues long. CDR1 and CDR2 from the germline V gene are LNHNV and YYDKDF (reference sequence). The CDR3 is CATSRGQGVNTEAFF. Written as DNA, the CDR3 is TGTGCCACCAGCAGAGGACAGGGTGTGAACACTGAAGCTTTCTTT.